This T cell receptor beta chain originates from a study of blood T cell repertoires in COVID-19. Background on the study: Italy, Spain and the United States were the sources of the convalescent and acute COVID-19 samples.

One Seattle source followed patients from active infection through their disease course. In the authors' workflow: Using reference gene primer amplification, nucleated cell counts were estimated. Assay: immunoSEQ multiplex PCR; the TCRdb copy retains only in-frame clones and omits some. V, J and clone size derive from that table, while D and trimming were established from the DNA sequence. This sample carries some 170,000 clones, approximately 93% of them seen once, and the ten largest clones take less than 2%. Specimen: peripheral blood. The receptor was derived from a woman aged 60-70 years with COVID-19, enrolled during active disease.

The DNA of the CDR3 is TGTGCCAGCAGCTTATTCAGGATCGGTAGCAATCAGCCCCAGCATTTT. Its protein product is CASSLFRIGSNQPQHF. The chain has TRBV7-2 and TRBJ1-5; D is ambiguous. Germline V lookup: CDR1 SGHTA, CDR2 FQGNSA. The CDR3 consists of 16 residues. V lost 2 bases and J 0 bases, leaving 11 bases between the germline ends. The whole variable domain, remainder taken from reference TRBV7-2 and TRBJ1-5, is GAGVSQSPSNKVTEKGKDVELRCDPISGHTALYWYRQSLGQGLEFLIYFQGNSAPDKSGLPSDRFSAERTGGSVSTLTIQRTQQEDSAVYLCASSLFRIGSNQPQHFGDGTRLSIL.